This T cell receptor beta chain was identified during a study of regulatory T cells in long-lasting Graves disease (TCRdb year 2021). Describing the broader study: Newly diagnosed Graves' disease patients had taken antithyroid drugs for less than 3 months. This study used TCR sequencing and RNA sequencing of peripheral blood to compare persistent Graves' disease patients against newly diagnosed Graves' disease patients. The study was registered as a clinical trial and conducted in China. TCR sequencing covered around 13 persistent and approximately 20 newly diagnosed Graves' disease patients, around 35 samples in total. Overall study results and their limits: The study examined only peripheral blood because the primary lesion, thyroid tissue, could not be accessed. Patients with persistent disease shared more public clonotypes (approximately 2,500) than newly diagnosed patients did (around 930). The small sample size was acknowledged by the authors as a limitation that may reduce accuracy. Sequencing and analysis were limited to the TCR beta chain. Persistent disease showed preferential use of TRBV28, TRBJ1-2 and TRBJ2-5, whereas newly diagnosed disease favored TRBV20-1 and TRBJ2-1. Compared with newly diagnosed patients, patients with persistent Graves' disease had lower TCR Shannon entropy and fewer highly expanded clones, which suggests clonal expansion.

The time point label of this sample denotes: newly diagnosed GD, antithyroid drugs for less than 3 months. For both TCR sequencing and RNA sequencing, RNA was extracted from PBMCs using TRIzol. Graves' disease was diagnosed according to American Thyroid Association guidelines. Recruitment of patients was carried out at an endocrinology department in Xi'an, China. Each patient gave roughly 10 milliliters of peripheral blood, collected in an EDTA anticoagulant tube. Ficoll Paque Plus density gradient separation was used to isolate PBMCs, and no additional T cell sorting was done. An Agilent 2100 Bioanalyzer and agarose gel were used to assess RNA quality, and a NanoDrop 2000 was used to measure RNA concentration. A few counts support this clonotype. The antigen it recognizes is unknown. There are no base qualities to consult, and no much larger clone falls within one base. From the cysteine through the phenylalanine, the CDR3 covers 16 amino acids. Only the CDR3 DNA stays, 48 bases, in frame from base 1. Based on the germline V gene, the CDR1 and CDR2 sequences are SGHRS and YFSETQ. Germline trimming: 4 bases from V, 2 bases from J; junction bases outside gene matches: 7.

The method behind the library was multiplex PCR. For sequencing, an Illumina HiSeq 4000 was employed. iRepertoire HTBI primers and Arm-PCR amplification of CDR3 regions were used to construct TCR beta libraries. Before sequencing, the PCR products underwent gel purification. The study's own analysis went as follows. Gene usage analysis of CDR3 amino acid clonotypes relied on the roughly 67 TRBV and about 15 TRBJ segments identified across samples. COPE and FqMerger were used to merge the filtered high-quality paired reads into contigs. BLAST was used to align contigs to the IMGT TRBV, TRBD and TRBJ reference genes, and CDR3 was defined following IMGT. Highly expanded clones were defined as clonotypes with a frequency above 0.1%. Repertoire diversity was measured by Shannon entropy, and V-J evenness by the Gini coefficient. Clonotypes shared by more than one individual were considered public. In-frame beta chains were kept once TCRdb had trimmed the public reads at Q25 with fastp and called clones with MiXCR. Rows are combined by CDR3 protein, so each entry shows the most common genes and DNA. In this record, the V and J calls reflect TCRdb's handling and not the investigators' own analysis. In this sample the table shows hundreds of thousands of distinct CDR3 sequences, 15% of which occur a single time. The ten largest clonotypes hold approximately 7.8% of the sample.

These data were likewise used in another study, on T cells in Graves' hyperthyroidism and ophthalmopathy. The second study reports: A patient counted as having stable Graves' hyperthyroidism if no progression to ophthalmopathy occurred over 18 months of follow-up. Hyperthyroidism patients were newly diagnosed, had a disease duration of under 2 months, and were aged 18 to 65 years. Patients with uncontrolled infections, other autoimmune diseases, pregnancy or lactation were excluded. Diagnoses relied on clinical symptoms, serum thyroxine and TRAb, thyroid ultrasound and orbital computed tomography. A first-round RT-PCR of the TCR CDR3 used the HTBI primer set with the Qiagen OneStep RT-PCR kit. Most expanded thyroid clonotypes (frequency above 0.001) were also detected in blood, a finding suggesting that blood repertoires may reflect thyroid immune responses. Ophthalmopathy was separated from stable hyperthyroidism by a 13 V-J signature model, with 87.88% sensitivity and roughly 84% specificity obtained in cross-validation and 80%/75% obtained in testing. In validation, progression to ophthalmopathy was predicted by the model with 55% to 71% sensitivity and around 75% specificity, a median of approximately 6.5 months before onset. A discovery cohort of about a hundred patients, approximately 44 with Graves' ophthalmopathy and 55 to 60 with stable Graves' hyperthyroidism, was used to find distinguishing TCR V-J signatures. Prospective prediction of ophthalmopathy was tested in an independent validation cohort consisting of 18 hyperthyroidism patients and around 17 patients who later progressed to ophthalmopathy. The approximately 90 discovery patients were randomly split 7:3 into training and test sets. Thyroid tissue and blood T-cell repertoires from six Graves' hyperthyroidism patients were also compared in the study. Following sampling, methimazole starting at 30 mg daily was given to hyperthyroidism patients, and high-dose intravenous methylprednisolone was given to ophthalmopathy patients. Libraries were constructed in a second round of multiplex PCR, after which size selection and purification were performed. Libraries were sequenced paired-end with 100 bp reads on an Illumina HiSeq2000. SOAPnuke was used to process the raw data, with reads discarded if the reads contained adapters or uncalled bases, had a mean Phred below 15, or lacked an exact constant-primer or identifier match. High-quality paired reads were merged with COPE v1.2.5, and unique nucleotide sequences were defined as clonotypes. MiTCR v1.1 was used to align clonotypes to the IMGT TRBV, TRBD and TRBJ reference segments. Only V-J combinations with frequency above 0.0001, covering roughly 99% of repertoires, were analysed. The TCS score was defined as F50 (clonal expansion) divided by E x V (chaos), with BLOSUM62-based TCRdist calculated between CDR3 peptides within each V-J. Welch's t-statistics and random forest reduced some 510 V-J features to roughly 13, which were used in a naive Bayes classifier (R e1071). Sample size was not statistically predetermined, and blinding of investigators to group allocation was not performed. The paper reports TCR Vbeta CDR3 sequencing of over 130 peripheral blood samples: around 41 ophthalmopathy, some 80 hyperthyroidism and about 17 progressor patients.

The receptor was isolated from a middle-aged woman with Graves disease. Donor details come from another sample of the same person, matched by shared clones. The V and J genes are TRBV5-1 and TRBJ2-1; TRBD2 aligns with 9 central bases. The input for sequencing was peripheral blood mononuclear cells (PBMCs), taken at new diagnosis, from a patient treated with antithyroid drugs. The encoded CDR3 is CASSGPLAGAYNEQFF. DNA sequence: TGCGCCAGCAGCGGACCCTTAGCGGGGGCCTACAATGAGCAGTTCTTC.